The clone carrying this TCR beta chain was observed a few times. Its cognate antigen is unknown. The data stem from a study of identical twins. A universal primer site was incorporated via template switching, and the cDNA contained unique molecular identifiers. TCRdb ran MiXCR on the 5' RACE reads and lists one entry per CDR3 protein. This sample yields nearly 650,000 distinct CDR3 sequences, of which about 7% are seen a single time; about 1.5% belongs to the top ten. Whole-study results and caveats: Researchers reported weaker excess twin sharing in beta out-of-frame sequences. Zero-insertion analyses might be partly confounded by invariant T cells like MAIT and iNKT.

These sequences were also reported in another study, on yellow fever vaccine responses in identical twins. In that study: As reported, the vaccine T cell response of twins seemed partly convergent and partly personalized.

This sequence originates from a woman younger than 30 in good health. The sequenced material came from PBMCs.

For the CDR3, the DNA is TGTGCCAGCAGCGCCGAACTAGGACGGGATACGCAGTATTTT. Protein product: CASSAELGRDTQYF. This rearrangement joins TRBV7-2 to TRBJ2-3, with a weak D call TRBD2 (5 bases). Germline V gene lookup returns CDR1 SGHTA and CDR2 FQGNSA. V was pared by 5 bases and J by 6 bases, with 15 bases between. This CDR3 contains 14 residues.